This paragraph covers one TCR beta chain sequence. Its antigen is undetermined. V gave up 2 bases and J gave up 1 base; unmatched junction bases: 14. From germline, CDR1 is LNHDA and CDR2 SQIVND (reference sequence). The CDR3 runs 21 residues. These data belong to a study of cytomegalovirus exposure and HLA in healthy donors. Study-wide results and limits: Common viral pathogens were later found to be apparently linked to several of the most significant clusters.

The PCR contained 60 Vbeta and 13 Jbeta primers. The data were produced by immunoSEQ multiplex PCR, yet TCRdb's version contains in-frame clones alone and is incomplete. This repertoire shows roughly 190,000 clones, around 82% found once; its top ten account for less than 15%. Sequencing input: PBMCs. The chain employs TRBV19 and TRBJ2-4; 13 bases agree with TRBD2. The receptor was isolated from a young woman in good health and CMV-seropositive. CDR3 bases: TGTGCCAGTAGTATAAGTGGTAGGACTAGCGGGAGTGGGGGGGCCAAAAACATTCAGTACTTC. This sequence encodes CASSISGRTSGSGGAKNIQYF. Complete variable domain (other parts from reference TRBV19 and TRBJ2-4): DGGITQSPKYLFRKEGQNVTLSCEQNLNHDAMYWYRQDPGQGLRLIYYSQIVNDFQKGDIAEGYSVSREKKESFPLTVTSAQKNPTAFYLCASSISGRTSGSGGAKNIQYFGAGTRLSVL.